The 19 T cell receptor beta chains reported below all come from one sample, sequenced in a study of blood T cell repertoires in COVID-19. Using immunoSEQ multiplex PCR, the repertoire was profiled, and TCRdb retains in-frame clones only, with some absent. The data show approximately 200,000 clones, about 83% seen once. Sequencing used PBMCs or T cells enriched from blood (not recorded which). Every receptor here comes from a woman under 40 who had recovered from COVID-19.

V gene TRBV21-1 combines with J gene TRBJ1-6; the table's D call, TRBD1, was not checked against the DNA. TRBV21-1 has pseudogene status. The CDR3 totals 17 residues. DNA for the CDR3: TGTGCCAGCAGCAAATGGCCCCCCTTGGTGGGGCAACTTCCCCTCCACTTT. Its translation is CASSKWPPLVGQLPLHF.

The chain has TRBV5-1 and TRBJ2-1; 7 positions agree with TRBD2. The length of the CDR3 is 15 residues. Unmatched junction bases numbered 10, after V lost 0 bases and J lost 10 bases. Looked up from germline, CDR1 is SGHRS and CDR2 is YFSETQ. The CDR3 nucleotides read TGCGCCAGCAGCTTGGCCGGGACTAACACCAGGGAGCAGTTCTTC. This sequence encodes CASSLAGTNTREQFF. The full variable domain, rest sourced from reference TRBV5-1 and TRBJ2-1, is KAGVTQTPRYLIKTRGQQVTLSCSPISGHRSVSWYQQTPGQGLQFLFEYFSETQRNKGNFPGRFSGRQFSNSRSEMNVSTLELGDSALYLCASSLAGTNTREQFFGPGTRLTVL.

The gene calls are TRBV5-4 and TRBJ2-2; 13 positions match TRBD2. The CDR3 sequence is 15 residues long. In germline, CDR1 is SGHNT, CDR2 YYREEE (reference sequence). J was trimmed by 6 bases and V by 5 bases; bases with no gene match: 4. CDR3 in DNA: TGTGCCAGCAGTGGACTAGCGGGAGTCCCCGGGGAGCTGTTTTTT. Its translation: CASSGLAGVPGELFF.

A few counts support this clone. J is TRBJ2-5 and V is TRBV19; 9 bases map to TRBD2. V lost 7 bases and J lost 2; bases outside the gene matches: 8. Germline-derived CDR1 and CDR2 are LNHDA and SQIVND (reference sequence). The CDR3 has 15 amino acids. The CDR3 nucleotides read TGTGCCAGTATGCTCGGGACTAGCAGACAAGAGACCCAGTACTTC. The encoded protein is CASMLGTSRQETQYF.

This chain uses TRBV4-1 with TRBJ1-2, with a tentative D call TRBD1 (6 bases). The CDR3 length is 15 residues. V lost 0 bases and J lost 4, with 12 bases in between. CDR1 and CDR2 (germline): MGHRA, YSYEKL. The CDR3 coding sequence is TGCGCCAGCAGCCAAGATAAAGGCAGGGGCTATGGCTACACCTTC. Translating gives CASSQDKGRGYGYTF.

The V call is TRBV10-3, the J call TRBJ2-7, with TRBD2 matching over 9 bases. V lost 11 bases, J lost 0 bases, and 8 bases stayed unmatched. Germline lookup yields CDR1 ENHRY and CDR2 SYGVKD. The CDR3 length is 14 residues. The CDR3 bases are TGTGCCGTTATAGCGGGAGATAGCTCCTACGAGCAGTACTTC. This translates into CAVIAGDSSYEQYF.

V is TRBV2 and J is TRBJ1-1; 8 nucleotides agree with TRBD1. The CDR3 extends over 15 amino acids. The germline CDR1 and CDR2 sequences are SNHLY and FYNNEI. Trimming removed 0 bases from V and 5 bases from J; junction bases left unmatched: 5. CDR3 sequence (DNA): TGTGCCAGCAGTGAAGCGGGGACAGGCGGTACTGAAGCTTTCTTT. Translating gives CASSEAGTGGTEAFF.

The chain has TRBV7-6 and TRBJ2-7; TRBD1 might be the D (6 bases). The CDR3 covers 13 residues. Trimming pared 3 bases from V and 4 bases from J, leaving 10 bases between. The V gene's germline CDR1 is SGHVS and CDR2 FNYEAQ. CDR3 region: CASSFGQQYEQYF. CDR3 bases: TGTGCCAGCAGCTTTGGACAGCAGTACGAGCAGTACTTC.

In this sample, this clone turned up once. The genes are TRBV7-9 and TRBJ2-7; D may be TRBD2 (7 bases). With 1 base removed from V and 6 bases from J, the gap between germline ends came to 19 bases. Germline V gene data show CDR1 as SEHNR and CDR2 as FQNEAQ (reference sequence). This CDR3 has 16 amino acids. The CDR3 DNA is TGTGCCAGCAGCTTAGGTCGGGGGGCGCAGTTAGGCGAGCAGTACTTC. It is translated as CASSLGRGAQLGEQYF.

The CDR3 reads CASSLATGVTGELFF. Written as DNA, the CDR3 is TGTGCCAGCAGCTTGGCGACAGGGGTCACCGGGGAGCTGTTTTTT. The rearrangement joins TRBV5-4 to TRBJ2-2; 8 bases are a match to TRBD1. CDR1 is SGHNT, CDR2 YYREEE, per germline (reference sequence). The CDR3 is 15 amino acids. V shed 0 bases, J shed 4 bases, and the junction held 2 bases outside the gene matches.

The V call is TRBV4-1, the J call TRBJ2-3; the D is unclear. CDR1 MGHRA and CDR2 YSYEKL come from the germline V gene. CDR3 length: 17 amino acids. V lost 4 bases, J lost 0 bases, and 17 bases lay in between. CDR3 DNA: TGCGCCAGCAGCCGGGCAACCTGGCCCCAAAGCACAGATACGCAGTATTTT. Encoded protein: CASSRATWPQSTDTQYF.

J is TRBJ1-4 and V is TRBV19; D gene ambiguous. The CDR3 extends over 15 amino acids. Germline V CDR1 and CDR2: LNHDA, SQIVND (reference sequence). The germline V and J ends were trimmed by 2 bases and 8 bases, with 15 bases remaining between them. The CDR3 region has the DNA TGTGCCAGTAGTATAAGTCGCAGGCCTGAAGAAAAACTGTTTTTT. Translated, it gives CASSISRRPEEKLFF.

The genes are TRBV7-2 and TRBJ1-2; no clear D. Germline V gene data show CDR1 as SGHTA and CDR2 as FQGNSA. The CDR3 covers 14 residues. V lost 5 bases to trimming and J lost 8 bases, with 18 bases between them. CDR3: CASSPDRDSGGYTF. The CDR3 DNA reads as TGTGCCAGCAGCCCCGATCGGGATAGTGGGGGCTACACCTTC.

On this clone itself: One end of the junction is discordant with germline, which a read error may explain. The chain combines TRBV28 with TRBJ1-3, with D hard to call. This CDR3 is built from 14 residues. CDR1 MDHEN and CDR2 SYDVKM come from the germline V gene. CDR3 coding DNA: TGTGCCACCAGTTTGGAGTACTCTGGAAACACCATATATTTT. This codes for CATSLEYSGNTIYF.

J is TRBJ1-1 and V is TRBV28; D ambiguous. Germline loops: CDR1 MDHEN, CDR2 SYDVKM. Trimming removed 3 bases at V and 1 base at J, with 21 bases between. This CDR3 comprises 18 residues. Here the CDR3 reads CASSFHILIPRRNTEAFF. CDR3 in DNA: TGTGCCAGCAGTTTCCACATTCTCATACCCCGGAGGAACACTGAAGCTTTCTTT.

The chain combines TRBV3-1 (or the pseudogene TRBV3-2) with TRBJ1-4, with a weak D call TRBD1 (6 bases). This CDR3 region has 14 residues. Germline CDR1 reads LGHDT; CDR2 reads YNNKEL (reference sequence). V gave up 6 bases and J gave up 13 bases, with 21 bases separating them. Written as DNA, the CDR3 is TGTGCCAGCAGTCGGGCCCCCAACAGGGACGGACTGTTTTTT. This gives the protein CASSRAPNRDGLFF.

This clone was recorded once. This sequence joins TRBV19 and TRBJ2-7; maybe TRBD2 (6 bases). The CDR3 has 15 amino acids. V was cut by 2 bases and J by 0 bases, with 11 bases left in between. Germline V gene lookup returns CDR1 LNHDA and CDR2 SQIVND (reference sequence). CDR3 bases: TGTGCCAGTAGTATAAGGAGGGGTCCCTCCTACGAGCAGTACTTC. Translating gives CASSIRRGPSYEQYF. Full variable domain (missing parts from reference TRBV19 and TRBJ2-7): DGGITQSPKYLFRKEGQNVTLSCEQNLNHDAMYWYRQDPGQGLRLIYYSQIVNDFQKGDIAEGYSVSREKKESFPLTVTSAQKNPTAFYLCASSIRRGPSYEQYFGPGTRLTVT.

The count of this clone is one. This chain links TRBV5-1 with TRBJ2-3; 7 nucleotides match TRBD1. Trimming cost V 4 bases and J 5 bases; bases outside gene matches: 7. Germline V CDR1 and CDR2: SGHRS, YFSETQ. The CDR3 length is 14 residues. CDR3 sequence (DNA): TGCGCCAGCAGCCTAACAGGGGTGGTAGATACGCAGTATTTT. Amino acid sequence: CASSLTGVVDTQYF.

The CDR3 nucleotides read TGTGCCAGTAGTATAGGCGGCGGGAGGGCCACAGATACGCAGTATTTT. It translates to CASSIGGGRATDTQYF. The gene calls are TRBV19 and TRBJ2-3; 9 bases fit TRBD2. This CDR3 has 16 residues. Germline CDR1 and CDR2: LNHDA and SQIVND (reference sequence). After removal of 1 base from V and 2 bases from J, the junction contained 4 bases not matched to a gene.